This TCR beta chain was captured by sequencing in a study of T cell responses to AZD1222 COVID-19 vaccine. Between the trimmed V and J ends, which lost 2 bases and 0 bases, there was a span of 5 bases. CDR3 size: 15 residues. Germline assignment: CDR1 LNHDA and CDR2 SQIVND (reference sequence). This clone came up once. The antigen remains undetermined. The protocol was immunoSEQ multiplex PCR, while the TCRdb copy is restricted to in-frame clones and leaves out a portion. The sample shows around 160,000 clones, approximately 91% of them seen only once. Points from the study as a whole: Increased Spike-specific TCR breadth and depth were observed after two AZD1222 doses.

This TCR came from an adult who received the AZD1222 COVID-19 vaccine. The sample was peripheral blood, taken 28 days after the second AZD1222 dose. The genes are TRBV19 and TRBJ1-6; D gene ambiguous. The CDR3, as DNA: TGTGCCAGTAGTATACAGAGCTCCTATAATTCACCCCTCCACTTT. It encodes CASSIQSSYNSPLHF.